Described below is a single T cell receptor beta chain sequence and its context. What it recognizes is unknown. The sample belongs to a study of response to subunit inactivated influenza vaccine. Findings and caveats of the study: Authors suggested each seasonal influenza vaccination recruits few new T cells.

TCRdb fed the RT-PCR reads into MiXCR, producing one record per CDR3 protein. Here the sample spans hundreds of thousands of distinct CDR3 sequences, about 15% being singletons. V gave up 3 bases and J gave up 2 bases, with 12 bases separating them. The CDR3 length is 15 residues. CDR1 is LGHDT, CDR2 YNNKEL, per germline (reference sequence). The TCR sequence derives from a man aged 50-60 years who received an inactivated influenza vaccine. The sample in question was PBMCs from blood, obtained 14 to 15 days before vaccination. This chain joins TRBV3-1 and TRBJ2-3; TRBD1 might be the D (5 bases). The CDR3 sequence is CASSHVSGNTDTQYF. In nucleotides, the CDR3 is TGTGCCAGCAGCCACGTTTCAGGGAACACAGATACGCAGTATTTT.